The next 27 T cell receptor beta chains were all read from a single sample in a study of T cells in Graves' hyperthyroidism and ophthalmopathy. The investigators amplified TCR beta CDR3 regions from RNA transcripts. An initial round of RT-PCR targeting the TCR CDR3 relied on the HTBI primer set. TCRdb independently ran MiXCR on the multiplex PCR reads; one entry per CDR3 protein. The sample yields under 750,000 distinct CDR3 sequences, about 19% seen once. Sequencing was performed on blood. The source of these receptors is a woman aged 45-59 years with Graves' hyperthyroidism that later progressed to Graves' ophthalmopathy.

This clonotype was recorded at least ten times. This chain uses TRBV9 with TRBJ1-1, with no clear D. This CDR3 has 14 amino acids. Germline V gene data show CDR1 as SGDLS and CDR2 as YYNGEE. Trimming took 0 bases from V and 1 from J, leaving 7 bases between them. The CDR3 protein is CASSVELGNTEAFF. The CDR3 DNA follows: TGTGCCAGCAGCGTAGAACTCGGGAACACTGAAGCTTTCTTT.

This clonotype has only a few counts. This rearrangement joins TRBV29-1 to TRBJ2-1; D gene ambiguous. The CDR3 is 14 amino acids. V was cut by 6 bases and J by 8 bases, with 20 bases left in between. CDR1 and CDR2 from the germline V gene are SQVTM and ANQGSEA. CDR3 DNA sequence: TGCAGCGTGAGCGACTGGGCTCCCTCGGATGAGCAGTTCTTC. Its translation is CSVSDWAPSDEQFF.

This clonotype was seen a few times. The V call is TRBV20-1, the J call TRBJ1-5; 7 bases map to TRBD1. The CDR3 contains 13 residues. The trim removed 7 bases at V and 3 bases at J, leaving 6 bases unmatched. Germline values: CDR1 DFQATT, CDR2 SNEGSKA (reference sequence). The CDR3 sequence is CSVGTADNQPQHF. Here the CDR3 DNA reads TGCAGTGTCGGGACAGCGGACAATCAGCCCCAGCATTTT.

This clonotype showed up many times. The chain is built from TRBV12-3 or TRBV12-4 and TRBJ2-5, with unresolved D. This CDR3 has 14 amino acids. Trimming left V 6 bases short and J 0 bases short, with 11 bases between. In DNA, the CDR3 is TGTGCCAGCAGCCCGGACGTAAACCAAGAGACCCAGTACTTC. It yields the protein CASSPDVNQETQYF.

This clonotype was observed many times. V is TRBV12-3 or TRBV12-4 and J is TRBJ2-5; a weak D match, TRBD1 (6 bases). The CDR3 has 14 amino acids. The V gene lost 10 bases and the J gene lost 4 bases, with 19 bases spanning the gap. CDR3 bases: TGTGCCACCGGACCAACAGGGAGCTCAGAGACCCAGTACTTC. It codes for CATGPTGSSETQYF.

The chain uses TRBV15 and TRBJ1-4, with a weak D call TRBD1 (5 bases). V was shortened by 5 bases and J by 6 bases, with 22 bases between the two germline ends. Germline assignment: CDR1 LNHNV and CDR2 YYDKDF (reference sequence). The CDR3 runs to 17 residues. This chain's CDR3 is CATSLPDRYPGDEKLFF. As DNA, the CDR3 is TGTGCCACCAGCCTCCCAGACAGATACCCGGGGGATGAAAAACTGTTTTTT.

This sequence joins TRBV9 and TRBJ1-2; 12 bases are shared with TRBD1. The germline gives CDR1 SGDLS, CDR2 YYNGEE. V lost 3 bases and J lost 7; bases outside the gene matches: 4. The CDR3 covers 14 residues. The CDR3 DNA is TGTGCCAGCAGCGCCGGGACAGGGGGCCCTGGCTACACCTTC. It yields the protein CASSAGTGGPGYTF. The variable domain in full, with the rest retrieved from reference TRBV9 and TRBJ1-2, is DSGVTQTPKHLITATGQRVTLRCSPRSGDLSVYWYQQSLDQGLQFLIQYYNGEERAKGNILERFSAQQFPDLHSELNLSSLELGDSALYFCASSAGTGGPGYTFGSGTRLTVV.

This clonotype was counted many times. The V gene is TRBV2, the J gene TRBJ1-1; D gene unclear. The CDR3 contains 14 residues. Trimming stripped 0 bases from V and 6 bases from J, with 11 bases between. Germline-derived CDR1 and CDR2 are SNHLY and FYNNEI. The CDR3 is CASSEAPTRSEAFF. The CDR3 DNA reads as TGTGCCAGCAGTGAAGCGCCAACTCGATCTGAAGCTTTCTTT.

This clonotype turned up a few times. The CDR3 DNA sequence: TGTGCCTGGACCCTTGGTGGGGACTCGAGCGAGCAGTACTTC. This sequence encodes CAWTLGGDSSEQYF. The chain links TRBV30 to TRBJ2-7, with a weak D call TRBD2 (6 bases). Germline-derived CDR1 and CDR2 are GTSNPN and SVGIG (reference sequence). V lost 4 bases and J 6 bases, leaving 19 bases between the germline ends. There are 14 residues in the CDR3.

This clonotype has just a few counts. The chain carries TRBV6-2 or TRBV6-3 and TRBJ2-5; weak D call: TRBD1 (6 bases). CDR3 length equals 12 residues. The germline gives CDR1 MNHEY, CDR2 SVGEGT. Between the trimmed V and J ends, which lost 6 bases and 4 bases, there was a span of 9 bases. CDR3 sequence (DNA): TGTGCCAGCAGCACAGGGATAGAGACCCAGTACTTC. Protein sequence: CASSTGIETQYF.

This chain links TRBV29-1 with TRBJ1-1; D not resolved. This CDR3 is 13 amino acids long. From germline, CDR1 is SQVTM and CDR2 ANQGSEA. V gave up 2 bases and J gave up 3 bases, with 10 bases separating them. The CDR3 sequence is CSVEPDRDTEAFF. CDR3 DNA: TGCAGCGTTGAACCTGACCGGGACACTGAAGCTTTCTTT.

The chain links TRBV7-2 to TRBJ1-2; the D gene is possibly TRBD1 (5 bases). This CDR3 has 20 amino acids. Trimming took 2 bases from V and 8 from J, leaving 33 bases between them. Germline CDR1 and CDR2: SGHTA and FQGNSA. CDR3 DNA sequence: TGTGCCAGCAGCTTAAGTATAGCCGTGAGGGGACCGGGATTCGCCCAAGGCTACACCTTC. Amino acids: CASSLSIAVRGPGFAQGYTF.

In its sample, this clonotype was seen many times. J is TRBJ1-2 and V is TRBV6-1, with 12 bases matching TRBD1. CDR3 size: 15 residues. The trim removed 6 bases at V and 8 bases at J, leaving 10 bases unmatched. Per germline, CDR1 MNHNS and CDR2 SASEGT. The CDR3 sequence is CASSRPGTGGLGYTF. In DNA form, the CDR3 reads TGTGCCAGCAGCCGGCCCGGGACAGGGGGCTTGGGCTACACCTTC.

The DNA of the CDR3 is TGTGCCAGCAGTGAAGATAGGGACTTTCTTAACAATGAGCAGTTCTTC. Amino acid sequence: CASSEDRDFLNNEQFF. The chain combines TRBV6-1 with TRBJ2-1; a weak D match, TRBD2 (6 bases). The CDR3 contains 16 residues. With 1 base removed from V and 5 bases from J, the gap between germline ends came to 15 bases. CDR1 and CDR2 from the germline V gene are MNHNS and SASEGT.

There are a few counts of this clonotype. The CDR3 DNA sequence: TGTGCCAGCAGCCCGGCAGTTCTTCGACAGGGGAACAATGAGCAGTTCTTC. Protein product: CASSPAVLRQGNNEQFF. V and J are TRBV5-6 and TRBJ2-1, with TRBD1 matching 8 bases. Germline values: CDR1 SGHDT, CDR2 YYEEEE. The length of the CDR3 is 17 residues. After removal of 4 bases from V and 5 bases from J, the junction contained 14 bases not matched to a gene.

This clonotype has more than one count but fewer than ten. This chain joins TRBV20-1 and TRBJ2-7, with TRBD1 as a possible D gene (6 bases). V gave up 5 bases and J gave up 2 bases, with 16 bases separating them. CDR1 and CDR2 (germline): DFQATT, SNEGSKA (reference sequence). The CDR3 covers 14 residues. This chain's CDR3 is CSAVSGAIPYEQYF. The CDR3 DNA reads as TGCAGTGCTGTATCAGGGGCGATTCCCTACGAGCAGTACTTC.

This clonotype was counted only a few times. This rearrangement joins TRBV7-9 to TRBJ1-2; possible D gene TRBD1, 5 bases. Looked up from germline, CDR1 is SEHNR and CDR2 is FQNEAQ (reference sequence). The CDR3 extends over 16 amino acids. Trimming removed 4 bases from V and 6 bases from J, with 21 bases in between. In DNA, the CDR3 is TGTGCCAGCAGCTCCCCAGGAGGGGATAGACATGATGGCTACACCTTC. It yields the protein CASSSPGGDRHDGYTF.

This clonotype was seen at least ten times. The chain links TRBV10-3 to TRBJ1-1; D is unclear. There are 12 residues in the CDR3. CDR1 and CDR2 from the germline V gene are ENHRY and SYGVKD. V lost 4 bases and J 1 base, leaving 4 bases between the germline ends. The CDR3 sequence: CAISGRNTEAFF. DNA for the CDR3: TGTGCCATCAGTGGGCGGAACACTGAAGCTTTCTTT.

This clonotype has a handful of counts. DNA of the CDR3: TGTGCCAGCAGCTTAGAGACACACAGCAATCAGCCCCAGCATTTT. It is translated as CASSLETHSNQPQHF. The V call is TRBV7-2, the J call TRBJ1-5, with D uncertain. CDR1 is SGHTA, CDR2 FQGNSA, per germline. The CDR3 runs 15 residues. Deletions cut 1 base from V and 1 base from J, with 8 bases between.

This clonotype appeared many times. The rearrangement uses TRBV30 and TRBJ2-3, with D uncertain. V lost 3 bases and J 3 bases, leaving 4 bases between the germline ends. There are 11 residues in the CDR3. Germline assignment: CDR1 GTSNPN and CDR2 SVGIG (reference sequence). DNA of the CDR3: TGTGCCTGGAGACGGACAGATACGCAGTATTTT. Protein sequence: CAWRRTDTQYF.

This clonotype showed up many times. The CDR3 DNA is TGTGCCAGCAGTCTGGGGTGGCTAGTGGACTTGCATGAGCAGTTCTTC. Its protein product is CASSLGWLVDLHEQFF. The chain carries TRBV2 and TRBJ2-1; D possibly corresponds to TRBD2 (5 bases). This CDR3 contains 16 residues. Germline CDR1 reads SNHLY; CDR2 reads FYNNEI. Trimming took off 5 bases at V and 8 bases at J, with 22 bases between the two ends.

This clonotype was seen many times. The chain has TRBV2 and TRBJ2-1; possibly TRBD1 for D (6 bases). Trimming shortened V by 8 bases and J by 7 bases, and 18 bases separated the two germline ends. Germline V gene sequence: CDR1 SNHLY, CDR2 FYNNEI. This CDR3 region has 14 residues. The CDR3 spells CASLPSEGGNEQFF. DNA of the CDR3: TGTGCCAGCCTCCCTTCCGAAGGGGGAAATGAGCAGTTCTTC.

The chain links TRBV5-1 to TRBJ1-1; tentatively, D is TRBD1 (6 bases). CDR1 SGHRS and CDR2 YFSETQ come from the germline V gene. Deletions cut 0 bases from V and 10 bases from J, with 10 bases between. The CDR3 has 12 residues. The CDR3 is CASSLGGGPAFF. The CDR3 nucleotides read TGCGCCAGCAGCTTGGGGGGGGGGCCAGCTTTCTTT.

This clonotype appeared many times. The V gene is TRBV29-1, the J gene TRBJ2-1; possible D gene TRBD1, 6 bases. The V and J ends lost 2 bases and 15 bases respectively, with 14 bases between them. The CDR3 is made up of 11 amino acids. Germline-derived CDR1 and CDR2 are SQVTM and ANQGSEA. This CDR3 reads CSVEQGPDLFF. CDR3 nucleotides: TGCAGCGTTGAACAGGGGCCCGATTTGTTCTTC.

There are a few counts of this clonotype. The chain links TRBV20-1 to TRBJ1-6; 9 nucleotides align to TRBD1. The CDR3 consists of 13 residues. V trimming: 6 bases; J trimming: 7 bases; junction bases outside the gene matches: 4. Germline V gene sequence: CDR1 DFQATT, CDR2 SNEGSKA (reference sequence). CDR3 amino acids: CSAQGQGNSPLHF. CDR3 in DNA: TGCAGTGCGCAGGGACAGGGCAATTCACCCCTCCACTTT.

This chain connects TRBV5-4 to TRBJ2-2, with D possibly being TRBD1 (5 bases). Germline CDR1 is SGHNT and CDR2 is YYREEE (reference sequence). Deletions cut 1 base from V and 3 bases from J, with 10 bases between. There are 15 residues in the CDR3. The CDR3 protein is CASSLRGQDTGELFF. CDR3 nucleotides: TGTGCCAGCAGCTTGAGGGGCCAGGACACCGGGGAGCTGTTTTTT.

This sequence joins TRBV12-5 and TRBJ2-5, with 8 bases lining up with TRBD1. There are 15 residues in the CDR3. Germline CDR1 is LGHNT and CDR2 is FRNRAP. V lost 5 bases to trimming and J lost 2 bases; unmatched junction nucleotides: 7. The CDR3 DNA is TGTGCTAGTGGTGCTCCCGGGACAGGTCAAGAGACCCAGTACTTC. This codes for CASGAPGTGQETQYF.